This entry lists 27 T cell receptor beta chains sequenced from one sample in a study of spatial heterogeneity in lung cancer. MiXCR, run by TCRdb on the 5' RACE reads, gives a single entry per CDR3 protein. The repertoire holds roughly 9,200 distinct CDR3 sequences, with roughly 2.8% as singletons. The time point: sample taken at primary tumor resection. These receptors' targets are unknown. Notes on the study in general: Tumoral mutation counts were tracked by counts of expanded intratumoral alpha and beta TCRs.

Sequenced here: lung tumor tissue, sampled at surgery. These TCRs come from a male donor with early-stage non-small cell lung cancer.

This clonotype came up many times. CDR3 in DNA: TGTGCCAGCAGCTTATCTTCGGAGACCCAGTACTTC. It is translated as CASSLSSETQYF. The chain uses TRBV7-2 and TRBJ2-5; no clear D gene. Looked up from germline, CDR1 is SGHTA and CDR2 is FQGNSA. Between the trimmed V and J ends, which lost 2 bases and 5 bases, there was a span of 6 bases. This CDR3 is 12 amino acids long.

CDR3 region: CASSDGRAEAFF. CDR3 nucleotides: TGTGCCAGCAGTGATGGTAGAGCTGAAGCTTTCTTT. V usage is TRBV12-3 or TRBV12-4 and J usage is TRBJ1-1; D not resolved. The CDR3 loop spans 12 amino acids. V was clipped by 5 bases and J by 6 bases, with 10 bases between them.

This clonotype was detected ten times or more. The genes are TRBV5-1 and TRBJ2-7; unclear D gene. Germline V gene lookup returns CDR1 SGHRS and CDR2 YFSETQ. This CDR3 comprises 13 residues. The V gene lost 3 bases and the J gene lost 3 bases, with 10 bases spanning the gap. CDR3 in DNA: TGCGCCAGCAGCTCACCGACTTACTACGAGCAGTACTTC. Its protein is CASSSPTYYEQYF.

This clonotype appeared many times. This chain uses TRBV5-1 with TRBJ2-5, with 8 positions matching TRBD1. The CDR3 contains 14 residues. Germline assignment: CDR1 SGHRS and CDR2 YFSETQ. The V segment lost 4 bases and the J segment 4 bases; nucleotides outside the gene matches: 6. DNA of the CDR3: TGCGCCAGCAGCCCAGGGACAGGAGGAGAGACCCAGTACTTC. It specifies CASSPGTGGETQYF.

This clonotype is medium-sized (0.01 to 0.1%) within its sample. This chain links TRBV29-1 with TRBJ2-6; possible D gene TRBD1, 5 bases. CDR1 is SQVTM and CDR2 is ANQGSEA in the germline V gene. With 3 bases removed from V and 0 bases from J, the gap between germline ends came to 12 bases. The CDR3 has 16 amino acids. CDR3: CSVDTGDISGANVLTF. The CDR3 region has the DNA TGCAGCGTTGACACAGGCGATATCTCTGGGGCCAACGTCCTGACTTTC.

This clonotype was recorded many times. The V and J genes are TRBV20-1 and TRBJ1-1, with TRBD1 identical over 8 bases. The CDR3 length is 15 residues. The junction had 11 bases not matched to a gene; V was cut back by 8 bases and J by 0 bases. CDR1 is DFQATT, CDR2 SNEGSKA, per germline (reference sequence). The CDR3 region has the DNA TGCAGTCCTTCGAGACAGGGGCCGATGAACACTGAAGCTTTCTTT. Translated, it gives CSPSRQGPMNTEAFF.

This clonotype came up many times. This rearrangement joins TRBV6-2 or TRBV6-3 to TRBJ1-4, with TRBD1 matching over 8 bases. The CDR3 is made up of 16 amino acids. In germline, CDR1 is MNHEY, CDR2 SVGEGT. V lost 2 bases and J lost 5; bases outside the gene matches: 7. This chain's CDR3 is CASSYISRGRNEKLFF. The CDR3 DNA reads TGTGCCAGCAGTTACATCTCCAGGGGGCGGAATGAAAAACTGTTTTTT.

The J gene is TRBJ2-7, the V gene TRBV13, with 12 bases fitting TRBD2. V was pared by 3 bases and J by 5 bases, with 8 bases of the junction left unmatched. Germline V lookup: CDR1 PRHDT, CDR2 FYEKMQ (reference sequence). The CDR3 sequence is 16 residues long. The CDR3 sequence is CASSFGLAGGRDEQYF. In nucleotides, the CDR3 is TGTGCCAGCAGCTTCGGTCTAGCGGGGGGGCGCGACGAGCAGTACTTC.

This clonotype has ten or more counts. The chain combines TRBV4-3 with TRBJ2-3; TRBD2 matches at 9 bases. The trim removed 1 base at V and 1 base at J, leaving 3 bases unmatched. The CDR3 spans 16 residues. The germline V gene has CDR1 LGHNA and CDR2 YSLEER. DNA for the CDR3: TGCGCCAGCAGCCAAGGGGGACTAGCCCGCACAGATACGCAGTATTTT. It encodes CASSQGGLARTDTQYF.

This clonotype was counted many times. This sequence joins TRBV27 and TRBJ1-5; the D gene is possibly TRBD1 (5 bases). Germline V lookup: CDR1 MNHEY, CDR2 SMNVEV (reference sequence). V lost 5 bases and J lost 10, with 18 bases in between. CDR3 length: 14 residues. The CDR3 loop reads CASSAGQGRSPQHF. For the CDR3, the DNA is TGTGCCAGCAGTGCCGGCCAGGGTCGGAGTCCCCAGCATTTT.

This clonotype is medium-sized in the sample. J is TRBJ1-5 and V is TRBV4-1; D ambiguous. The CDR3 contains 16 residues. Germline V gene data show CDR1 as MGHRA and CDR2 as YSYEKL. Trimming removed 0 bases from V and 7 bases from J, with 16 bases in between. The CDR3 reads CASSQDGLQAGQPQHF. The CDR3 nucleotides read TGCGCCAGCAGCCAAGATGGGCTCCAGGCGGGGCAGCCCCAGCATTTT.

This clonotype occurred many times. The chain recombines TRBV11-3 with TRBJ2-6; tentatively, D is TRBD1 (6 bases). V lost 4 bases and J lost 6, with 19 bases in between. Looked up from germline, CDR1 is SGHNT and CDR2 is YENEEA. CDR3 length: 17 residues. The CDR3 protein is CASSSRAVEGVANVLTF. The CDR3 region has the DNA TGTGCCAGCAGCTCCAGGGCGGTTGAGGGGGTGGCCAACGTCCTGACTTTC. Full variable domain (remainder filled in from reference TRBV11-3 and TRBJ2-6): EAGVVQSPRYKIIEKKQPVAFWCNPISGHNTLYWYLQNLGQGPELLIRYENEEAVDDSQLPKDRFSAERLKGVDSTLKIQPAELGDSAVYLCASSSRAVEGVANVLTFGAGSRLTVL.

This clonotype was seen at least ten times. This chain links TRBV6-6 with TRBJ2-5; a possible D gene is TRBD1 (5 bases). Trimming took 8 bases from V and 4 from J, leaving 14 bases between them. Germline lookup yields CDR1 MNHNY and CDR2 SVGAGI (reference sequence). This CDR3 spans 13 amino acids. In nucleotides, the CDR3 is TGTGCCAGCGGGGTCAGGGTCGGAGAGACCCAGTACTTC. Its translation is CASGVRVGETQYF.

At least ten counts were recorded for this clonotype. The J gene is TRBJ2-7, the V gene TRBV5-5; TRBD1 matches at 8 bases. Looked up from germline, CDR1 is SGHKS and CDR2 is YYEKEE (reference sequence). The ends lost 0 bases at V and 0 bases at J; junction bases unmatched: 5. The CDR3 extends over 16 amino acids. CDR3 coding DNA: TGTGCCAGCAGCTTGGCTCAGGACAGGGCCTCCTACGAGCAGTACTTC. Translation gives CASSLAQDRASYEQYF.

This clonotype was counted many times. The chain combines TRBV18 with TRBJ2-7; D is uncertain. Per the germline V gene, CDR1 is KGHSH and CDR2 is LQKENI. The CDR3 sequence is 18 residues long. V was cut by 5 bases and J by 0 bases, with 23 bases left in between. The CDR3 loop reads CASSSLTPLRKPSYEQYF. The CDR3 nucleotides are TGTGCCAGCTCATCACTCACCCCTCTTCGGAAACCCTCCTACGAGCAGTACTTC.

This clonotype came up many times. V and J are TRBV27 and TRBJ2-7; D not resolved. Per the germline V gene, CDR1 is MNHEY and CDR2 is SMNVEV (reference sequence). Deletions cut 4 bases from V and 4 bases from J, with 11 bases between. This CDR3 spans 13 amino acids. The CDR3 region is CASSSTRDYEQYF. The DNA for the CDR3 is TGTGCCAGCAGTTCGACTCGAGATTACGAGCAGTACTTC.

This clonotype occurred many times. The chain recombines TRBV20-1 with TRBJ1-4; 7 positions match TRBD1. The germline CDR1 and CDR2 sequences are DFQATT and SNEGSKA (reference sequence). V was clipped by 4 bases and J by 3 bases; unmatched bases: 5. There are 14 residues in the CDR3. The CDR3 sequence is CSAMGTVSNEKLFF. The CDR3 DNA sequence: TGCAGTGCTATGGGGACAGTCTCTAATGAAAAACTGTTTTTT.

In this sample, this clonotype turned up a few times. V and J are TRBV4-2 and TRBJ2-7; D is unclear. The V end lost 1 base, the J end lost 7 bases, and 11 bases lay between the germline ends. This CDR3 contains 13 residues. The V gene's germline CDR1 is LGHNA and CDR2 YNFKEQ. CDR3 coding DNA: TGTGCCAGCAGCCAAGGACGGCTAGGGGAGCAGTACTTC. Translated: CASSQGRLGEQYF.

This clonotype was observed many times. J is TRBJ1-5 and V is TRBV20-1; TRBD1 matches at 8 bases. The junction had 7 bases not matched to a gene; V was cut back by 6 bases and J by 6 bases. The CDR3 is 13 residues long. The germline gives CDR1 DFQATT, CDR2 SNEGSKA (reference sequence). This chain's CDR3 is CSATGTGIQPQHF. The CDR3 DNA reads as TGCAGTGCCACAGGGACAGGTATTCAGCCCCAGCATTTT.

This clonotype has a count of ten or more. The chain carries TRBV20-1 and TRBJ2-3; D unresolved. Trimming left V 2 bases short and J 4 bases short, with 7 bases between. The CDR3 is 12 amino acids. The germline gives CDR1 DFQATT, CDR2 SNEGSKA (reference sequence). CDR3 nucleotides: TGCAGTGCTAGAAAGGTCCCAGATACGCAGTATTTT. Translating it yields CSARKVPDTQYF.

This clonotype has ten or more counts. V usage is TRBV5-1 and J usage is TRBJ2-5; TRBD2 matches 10 bases. Germline CDR1 is SGHRS and CDR2 is YFSETQ. J gave up 2 bases and V 4 bases, and 5 bases lay outside the gene matches. CDR3 length equals 15 residues. The CDR3 bases are TGCGCCAGCAGCGGACTAGCGGAGATACAAGAGACCCAGTACTTC. It translates to CASSGLAEIQETQYF.

The sample holds many counts of this clonotype. The rearrangement joins TRBV10-3 to TRBJ2-5; 7 bases fit TRBD2. The CDR3 totals 15 residues. Germline-derived CDR1 and CDR2 are ENHRY and SYGVKD. V shed 2 bases, J shed 5 bases, and the junction held 8 bases outside the gene matches. The CDR3 bases are TGTGCCATCAGTGAGGGAAGGGGAGGGCAGGAGACCCAGTACTTC. Protein: CAISEGRGGQETQYF.

This clonotype was counted many times. The chain couples TRBV12-3 or TRBV12-4 to TRBJ2-7, with 12 bases fitting TRBD2. The J segment lost 0 bases and the V segment lost 5 bases, leaving 8 bases of the junction unmatched. The CDR3 extends over 17 amino acids. The CDR3 DNA reads TGTGCCAGCAGTCCCCGACTAGCGGGGGTTATCTCCTACGAGCAGTACTTC. Translated, it gives CASSPRLAGVISYEQYF.

This clonotype was observed many times. The chain links TRBV20-1 to TRBJ1-6; tentatively, D is TRBD1 (6 bases). Germline V lookup: CDR1 DFQATT, CDR2 SNEGSKA (reference sequence). This CDR3 has 15 residues. The V end was cut by 0 bases, the J end by 8 bases, with 14 bases between. This CDR3 reads CSARDLTGVYSPLHF. CDR3 bases: TGCAGTGCTAGAGATCTGACAGGCGTCTATTCACCCCTCCACTTT.

By proportion, this clonotype is medium-sized (0.01 to 0.1%). The chain couples TRBV5-1 to TRBJ1-2; 7 bases are shared with TRBD1. CDR1 and CDR2 (germline): SGHRS, YFSETQ. V shed 4 bases, J shed 3 bases, and the junction held 6 bases outside the gene matches. This CDR3 contains 14 residues. The CDR3 bases are TGCGCCAGCAGCCCCAGCCAGGGGGACTATGGCTACACCTTC. Protein product: CASSPSQGDYGYTF.

This clonotype was seen many times. The chain is built from TRBV4-1 and TRBJ2-3; D uncertain. CDR1 is MGHRA and CDR2 is YSYEKL in the germline V gene. The CDR3 contains 13 residues. The V and J ends lost 1 base and 6 bases respectively, with 8 bases between them. The CDR3 loop is CASSQVNRDTQYF. In DNA, the CDR3 is TGCGCCAGCAGCCAAGTTAATAGGGATACGCAGTATTTT.

The rearrangement links TRBV18 to TRBJ2-5; possibly TRBD2 for D (6 bases). CDR3 length: 14 amino acids. The V gene lost 3 bases and the J gene lost 0 bases, with 8 bases spanning the gap. Germline V gene sequence: CDR1 KGHSH, CDR2 LQKENI. The CDR3, as DNA: TGTGCCAGCTCACCGGGGGACTACCAAGAGACCCAGTACTTC. Its protein product is CASSPGDYQETQYF.